A single sample gave rise to the 4 T cell receptor beta chains below, sequenced in a study of vaccination effects on CD4 cells after COVID-19. The repertoire was sequenced with immunoSEQ multiplex PCR; TCRdb's copy has only in-frame clones and lacks some. The sample records 25,000 to 40,000 clones, 55% to 70% being singletons. Sequencing followed a ViraFEST assay step that expanded antigen-specific CD4+ T cells with viral peptide pools. Between days 9 and 10 of culture, CD4+ T cells were separated out. Participants each got two BNT162b2 or mRNA-1273 vaccine doses. No antigen has been identified for these receptors. This specimen consisted of CD4+ T cells from PBMCs cultured with SARS-CoV-2 spike peptides, obtained after COVID-19 vaccination. The origin of the receptors is a human donor who received a COVID-19 vaccine.

This clone turned up a few times. The rearrangement joins TRBV2 to TRBJ1-1; a possible D gene is TRBD1 (6 bases). The CDR3 totals 14 residues. CDR1 is SNHLY, CDR2 FYNNEI, per germline. V was pared by 6 bases and J by 0 bases, with 11 bases between. Here the CDR3 reads CASRKQGMNTEAFF. The CDR3 DNA is TGTGCCAGCAGGAAACAGGGTATGAACACTGAAGCTTTCTTT. Full variable domain (rest looked up from reference TRBV2 and TRBJ1-1): EPEVTQTPSHQVTQMGQEVILRCVPISNHLYFYWYRQILGQKVEFLVSFYNNEISEKSEIFDDQFSVERPDGSNFTLKIRSTKLEDSAMYFCASRKQGMNTEAFFGQGTRLTVV.

This chain connects TRBV18 to TRBJ2-5, with D possibly TRBD2 on 5 matching bases. V gave up 4 bases and J gave up 2 bases, with 17 bases separating them. The CDR3 has 16 residues. Germline-derived CDR1 and CDR2 are KGHSH and LQKENI. CDR3 residues: CASSLLVALEQETQYF. DNA of the CDR3: TGTGCCAGCTCACTCCTGGTAGCGCTAGAACAAGAGACCCAGTACTTC.

This clone came up once. The chain combines TRBV5-1 with TRBJ2-6, with D possibly being TRBD2 (6 bases). V was shortened by 4 bases and J by 4 bases, with 18 bases between the two germline ends. The germline CDR1 and CDR2 sequences are SGHRS and YFSETQ. CDR3 length equals 17 residues. The chain's CDR3 is CASSAGTAGRGANVLTF. The CDR3 nucleotides are TGCGCCAGCAGCGCCGGGACTGCTGGTCGGGGGGCCAACGTCCTGACTTTC. Full variable domain (remainder filled in from reference TRBV5-1 and TRBJ2-6): KAGVTQTPRYLIKTRGQQVTLSCSPISGHRSVSWYQQTPGQGLQFLFEYFSETQRNKGNFPGRFSGRQFSNSRSEMNVSTLELGDSALYLCASSAGTAGRGANVLTFGAGSRLTVL.

This clone showed up just a few times. The V call is TRBV7-6, the J call TRBJ2-7, with 7 bases matching TRBD1. Germline CDR1 SGHVS, CDR2 FNYEAQ. V was pared by 2 bases and J by 6 bases, with 4 bases of the junction left unmatched. This CDR3 region has 13 residues. The CDR3 nucleotides are TGTGCCAGCAGCTTATTACAGGGGTCCGAGCAGTACTTC. Protein sequence: CASSLLQGSEQYF.